One and the same sample provided the 31 T cell receptor beta chains below, sequenced in a study of control samples from healthy donors and cancer patients. TCRdb's copy holds only in-frame clones and misses some; the assay was immunoSEQ multiplex PCR. The sample contains 150,000 to 200,000 clones, just over 85% of which appear only once. Sequencing input: blood. These receptors all come from a man aged 18 to 30 in good health.

The genes are TRBV11-2 and TRBJ2-1, with 11 nucleotides matching TRBD2. The germline CDR1 and CDR2 sequences are SGHAT and FQNNGV. This CDR3 has 16 amino acids. J lost 6 bases, V lost 1 base, and 5 bases had no gene match. The CDR3 loop reads CASSLGLAGGSNEQFF. In DNA, the CDR3 is TGTGCCAGCAGCTTAGGGCTAGCGGGAGGATCCAATGAGCAGTTCTTC.

The chain has TRBV7-2 and TRBJ1-5, with D unclear. Trimming removed 5 bases at V and 9 bases at J, with 11 bases between. This CDR3 is 12 amino acids long. Germline assignment: CDR1 SGHTA and CDR2 FQGNSA. The CDR3 spells CASSLGPRPQHF. The CDR3 region has the DNA TGTGCCAGCAGCCTCGGGCCTCGGCCCCAGCATTTT.

This chain uses TRBV24-1 with TRBJ2-3, with 8 bases fitting TRBD2. This CDR3 is 17 amino acids long. V lost 0 bases to trimming and J lost 0 bases; unmatched junction nucleotides: 4. Germline values: CDR1 KGHDR, CDR2 SFDVKD. CDR3 region: CATSDLYSGGSTDTQYF. The CDR3 nucleotides read TGTGCCACCAGTGATTTGTATTCGGGGGGGAGCACAGATACGCAGTATTTT.

The V and J genes are TRBV7-3 and TRBJ2-3; TRBD2 aligns across 7 bases. Germline CDR1 reads SGHTA; CDR2 reads FQGTGA. Germline trimming cut 4 bases from V and 0 bases from J; bases unmatched to any gene: 7. This CDR3 has 16 residues. The CDR3 loop reads CASSWLGGGSTDTQYF. DNA for the CDR3: TGTGCCAGCAGCTGGCTTGGCGGGGGAAGCACAGATACGCAGTATTTT. The whole variable domain, remainder taken from reference TRBV7-3 and TRBJ2-3, is GAGVSQTPSNKVTEKGKYVELRCDPISGHTALYWYRQSLGQGPEFLIYFQGTGAADDSGLPNDRFFAVRPEGSVSTLKIQRTERGDSAVYLCASSWLGGGSTDTQYFGPGTRLTVL.

This clone was found once. The chain couples TRBV3-1 (or the pseudogene TRBV3-2) to TRBJ2-2; TRBD1 is a possible D gene (5 bases). V was cut by 1 base and J by 3 bases, with 12 bases left in between. The CDR3 is 16 amino acids. The germline V gene encodes CDR1 LGHDT and CDR2 YNNKEL (reference sequence). CDR3 loop: CASSQVVGRDTGELFF. The CDR3 nucleotides are TGTGCCAGCAGCCAAGTGGTGGGCAGGGACACCGGGGAGCTGTTTTTT.

J is TRBJ2-2 and V is TRBV28; D perhaps matches TRBD1 (5 bases). Trimming pared 6 bases from V and 0 bases from J, leaving 11 bases between. CDR1 is MDHEN and CDR2 is SYDVKM in the germline V gene. The CDR3 has 15 amino acids. In DNA, the CDR3 is TGTGCCAGCAGCTCCTTAGGGGCGAACACCGGGGAGCTGTTTTTT. As protein: CASSSLGANTGELFF. Together with reference TRBV28 and TRBJ2-2, the CDR3 gives the full variable domain: DVKVTQSSRYLVKRTGEKVFLECVQDMDHENMFWYRQDPGLGLRLIYFSYDVKMKEKGDIPEGYSVSREKKERFSLILESASTNQTSMYLCASSSLGANTGELFFGEGSRLTVL.

The gene calls are TRBV9 and TRBJ1-2; D is ambiguous. Trimming took 2 bases from V and 4 from J, leaving 12 bases between them. Germline lookup yields CDR1 SGDLS and CDR2 YYNGEE. The CDR3 length is 14 residues. The CDR3 region has the DNA TGTGCCAGCAGCGTCGGGAACAGCCCCTATGGCTACACCTTC. Translating it yields CASSVGNSPYGYTF.

The rearrangement links TRBV7-9 to TRBJ2-7, with TRBD1 matching over 9 bases. This CDR3 comprises 15 residues. V trimming: 5 bases; J trimming: 2 bases; junction bases outside the gene matches: 7. Germline V lookup: CDR1 SEHNR, CDR2 FQNEAQ (reference sequence). CDR3 sequence (DNA): TGTGCCAGCAGCGGTCGGGACAGGGCCCCCTACGAGCAGTACTTC. Its protein is CASSGRDRAPYEQYF.

The chain combines TRBV30 with TRBJ2-5; D gene uncertain. Deletions cut 3 bases from V and 2 bases from J, with 10 bases between. Germline V lookup: CDR1 GTSNPN, CDR2 SVGIG (reference sequence). The CDR3 is 13 amino acids. CDR3 DNA: TGTGCCTGGAGGACTGGGTTACAAGAGACCCAGTACTTC. This sequence encodes CAWRTGLQETQYF.

The V gene is TRBV4-1, the J gene TRBJ2-3; 12 positions agree with TRBD2. The V segment lost 4 bases and the J segment 3 bases; nucleotides outside the gene matches: 14. This CDR3 comprises 19 residues. Germline CDR1 and CDR2: MGHRA and YSYEKL. CDR3 sequence reads: CASSPSRLAGARGTDTQYF. The CDR3 DNA reads as TGCGCCAGCAGCCCCTCAAGACTAGCGGGGGCCCGAGGGACAGATACGCAGTATTTT.

J is TRBJ2-1 and V is TRBV19; 12 bases match TRBD2. Germline trimming cut 6 bases from V and 1 base from J; bases unmatched to any gene: 4. The CDR3 consists of 16 residues. CDR1 and CDR2 from the germline V gene are LNHDA and SQIVND (reference sequence). CDR3: CASSQTSGGSYNEQFF. The CDR3 nucleotides are TGTGCCAGTAGCCAGACTAGCGGGGGATCCTACAATGAGCAGTTCTTC. The whole variable domain, remainder taken from reference TRBV19 and TRBJ2-1, is DGGITQSPKYLFRKEGQNVTLSCEQNLNHDAMYWYRQDPGQGLRLIYYSQIVNDFQKGDIAEGYSVSREKKESFPLTVTSAQKNPTAFYLCASSQTSGGSYNEQFFGPGTRLTVL.

The table lists this clone with a count of one. The chain links TRBV6-6 to TRBJ2-7; 7 nucleotides match TRBD1. The germline V gene has CDR1 MNHNY and CDR2 SVGAGI (reference sequence). The CDR3 runs to 15 residues. The V gene end was trimmed by 6 bases and the J gene end by 2 bases; junction bases not matched to a gene: 10. The CDR3: CASSPDRERAYEQYF. In DNA, the CDR3 is TGTGCCAGCAGCCCCGACAGGGAACGAGCCTACGAGCAGTACTTC.

The gene calls are TRBV5-4 and TRBJ1-1; D uncertain. This CDR3 is built from 13 residues. Trimming left V 3 bases short and J 1 base short, with 7 bases between. Germline CDR1 is SGHNT and CDR2 is YYREEE (reference sequence). The CDR3 nucleotides read TGTGCCAGCAGCTACTTTCAGAACACTGAAGCTTTCTTT. Protein: CASSYFQNTEAFF.

V and J are TRBV7-3 and TRBJ2-3; 7 bases match TRBD2. The germline V gene encodes CDR1 SGHTA and CDR2 FQGTGA. V dropped 5 bases and J dropped 6; count of bases not matched to a gene: 5. This CDR3 comprises 13 residues. The CDR3 region has the DNA TGTGCCAGCAGCGCAGGAGCGGGGGATACGCAGTATTTT. It encodes CASSAGAGDTQYF.

V gene TRBV18 combines with J gene TRBJ2-1, with D unresolved. From germline, CDR1 is KGHSH and CDR2 LQKENI. The CDR3 contains 13 residues. The V end was cut by 1 base, the J end by 10 bases, with 11 bases between. The CDR3 reads CASSPLMVPEQFF. CDR3 bases: TGTGCCAGCTCACCACTGATGGTACCAGAGCAGTTCTTC.

The J gene is TRBJ2-3, the V gene TRBV25-1, with D tentatively TRBD1 (6 bases). The CDR3 sequence is 15 residues long. The ends were cut back, 4 bases at V and 5 bases at J, with 16 bases in the middle. The germline gives CDR1 MGHDK, CDR2 SYGVNS. CDR3 sequence (DNA): TGTGCCAGCAGTGGTCTACAGGGTTCCGGAGATACGCAGTATTTT. This translates into CASSGLQGSGDTQYF.

Points on this clone: The sample contains more than one DNA sequence encoding this CDR3. The chain links TRBV4-3 to TRBJ1-6; D is perhaps TRBD1 (5 bases). CDR1 LGHNA and CDR2 YSLEER come from the germline V gene. The CDR3 is 19 amino acids. V dropped 0 bases and J dropped 0 bases, with 15 bases sitting between them. CDR3 residues: CASSQDQGRGSSYNSPLHF. CDR3 sequence (DNA): TGCGCCAGCAGCCAAGATCAGGGCCGGGGAAGCTCCTATAATTCACCCCTCCACTTT.

V gene TRBV7-3 combines with J gene TRBJ2-3; no firm D call. The V gene's germline CDR1 is SGHTA and CDR2 FQGTGA. The length of the CDR3 is 16 residues. V was pared by 1 base and J by 4 bases, with 15 bases between. The CDR3 region is CASSLNPTRPPDTQYF. CDR3 bases: TGTGCCAGCAGCTTAAATCCAACACGCCCCCCAGATACGCAGTATTTT.

The chain employs TRBV28 and TRBJ1-4; D is ambiguous. Trimming took 11 bases from V and 0 from J, leaving 4 bases between them. Germline V CDR1 and CDR2: MDHEN, SYDVKM. The CDR3 totals 11 residues. The CDR3 sequence is CAAATNEKLFF. CDR3 DNA: TGTGCCGCGGCAACTAATGAAAAACTGTTTTTT.

The chain uses TRBV28 and TRBJ2-1; 9 bases line up with TRBD1. J lost 9 bases, V lost 4 bases, and 7 bases had no gene match. Germline V gene data show CDR1 as MDHEN and CDR2 as SYDVKM. The CDR3 length is 14 residues. Here the CDR3 reads CASSSGTGKGEQFF. CDR3 DNA sequence: TGTGCCAGCAGTTCGGGGACAGGGAAGGGTGAGCAGTTCTTC.

This clone was recorded only once. The chain joins TRBV29-1 to TRBJ2-1; 8 bases match TRBD1. CDR1 is SQVTM and CDR2 is ANQGSEA in the germline V gene. The CDR3 is 14 amino acids. J was trimmed by 7 bases and V by 5 bases; bases with no gene match: 10. CDR3: CSVLGGQEGNEQFF. CDR3 nucleotides: TGCAGCGTTCTTGGGGGACAGGAGGGGAATGAGCAGTTCTTC.

This chain links TRBV4-3 with TRBJ1-2, with no clear D. The CDR3 totals 13 residues. Between the trimmed V and J ends, which lost 0 bases and 9 bases, there was a span of 11 bases. In germline, CDR1 is LGHNA, CDR2 YSLEER. The CDR3 protein is CASSQDRGSRYTF. In nucleotides, the CDR3 is TGCGCCAGCAGCCAAGATAGAGGGTCGCGCTACACCTTC.

This sequence joins TRBV14 and TRBJ1-2, with 10 positions matching TRBD1. Unmatched junction bases numbered 1, after V lost 2 bases and J lost 4 bases. From germline, CDR1 is SGHDN and CDR2 FVKESK. The CDR3 has 14 amino acids. DNA for the CDR3: TGTGCCAGCAGCCAATGGACAGGGGGCTATGGCTACACCTTC. Its protein product is CASSQWTGGYGYTF. The whole variable domain, remainder taken from reference TRBV14 and TRBJ1-2, is EAGVTQFPSHSVIEKGQTVTLRCDPISGHDNLYWYRRVMGKEIKFLLHFVKESKQDESGMPNNRFLAERTGGTYSTLKVQPAELEDSGVYFCASSQWTGGYGYTFGSGTRLTVV.

This clone is deemed medium-sized. This chain uses TRBV4-2 with TRBJ1-2; 9 bases agree with TRBD1. V was pared by 2 bases and J by 2 bases, with 3 bases of the junction left unmatched. There are 15 residues in the CDR3. The germline V gene has CDR1 LGHNA and CDR2 YNFKEQ. CDR3 sequence reads: CASSQSTGGNYGYTF. The DNA for the CDR3 is TGTGCCAGCAGCCAATCGACAGGGGGAAACTATGGCTACACCTTC.

The chain employs TRBV9 and TRBJ2-5; perhaps TRBD1 as D (5 bases). The V end was cut by 4 bases, the J end by 3 bases, with 25 bases between. The CDR3 totals 18 residues. Germline loops: CDR1 SGDLS, CDR2 YYNGEE. The CDR3 nucleotides are TGTGCCAGCAGCCCATACGGACACAACGGCCTTGGTAAAGAGACCCAGTACTTC. It specifies CASSPYGHNGLGKETQYF.

The chain couples TRBV30 to TRBJ2-1; D call uncertain. The CDR3 contains 11 residues. Between the trimmed V and J ends, which lost 1 base and 7 bases, there was a span of 5 bases. The germline CDR1 and CDR2 sequences are GTSNPN and SVGIG (reference sequence). CDR3 bases: TGTGCCTGGAGTGACGGGAATGAGCAGTTCTTC. It codes for CAWSDGNEQFF.

The chain combines TRBV7-9 with TRBJ2-7; the match to TRBD1 covers 7 bases. The V and J ends lost 5 bases and 0 bases, in that order; junction bases with no gene match: 7. This CDR3 is built from 15 residues. Germline V gene lookup returns CDR1 SEHNR and CDR2 FQNEAQ (reference sequence). DNA of the CDR3: TGTGCCAGCAGCGGGGACAGTGCAATCTCCTACGAGCAGTACTTC. Translating it yields CASSGDSAISYEQYF.

This sequence joins TRBV5-6 and TRBJ1-1, with D tentatively TRBD1 (5 bases). CDR3 length: 14 amino acids. The germline V gene has CDR1 SGHDT and CDR2 YYEEEE. Trimming cost V 4 bases and J 6 bases, with 16 bases left between them. The chain's CDR3 is CASSRALWDAEAFF. Written as DNA, the CDR3 is TGTGCCAGCAGCCGGGCCCTCTGGGACGCTGAAGCTTTCTTT.

V and J are TRBV28 and TRBJ2-6, with D perhaps TRBD1 (5 bases). The CDR3 length is 14 residues. Germline CDR1 reads MDHEN; CDR2 reads SYDVKM. The ends were cut back, 5 bases at V and 1 base at J, with 6 bases in the middle. The CDR3 spells CASSQGSGANVLTF. The CDR3 DNA sequence: TGTGCCAGCAGTCAGGGTTCTGGGGCCAACGTCCTGACTTTC.

The J gene is TRBJ2-3, the V gene TRBV5-1; D possibly corresponds to TRBD2 (5 bases). The CDR3 loop spans 15 amino acids. CDR1 is SGHRS, CDR2 YFSETQ, per germline. The ends were cut back, 6 bases at V and 2 bases at J, with 16 bases in the middle. The CDR3 nucleotides read TGCGCCAGCACCGTTCACGGACTTACCACAGATACGCAGTATTTT. Translated: CASTVHGLTTDTQYF.

The gene calls are TRBV25-1 and TRBJ2-7, with TRBD1 identical over 8 bases. CDR1 is MGHDK, CDR2 SYGVNS, per germline. The CDR3 extends over 14 amino acids. V lost 6 bases to trimming and J lost 3 bases; unmatched junction nucleotides: 7. The CDR3: CASSEGDRLYEQYF. CDR3 bases: TGTGCCAGCAGCGAAGGGGACAGGCTCTACGAGCAGTACTTC.